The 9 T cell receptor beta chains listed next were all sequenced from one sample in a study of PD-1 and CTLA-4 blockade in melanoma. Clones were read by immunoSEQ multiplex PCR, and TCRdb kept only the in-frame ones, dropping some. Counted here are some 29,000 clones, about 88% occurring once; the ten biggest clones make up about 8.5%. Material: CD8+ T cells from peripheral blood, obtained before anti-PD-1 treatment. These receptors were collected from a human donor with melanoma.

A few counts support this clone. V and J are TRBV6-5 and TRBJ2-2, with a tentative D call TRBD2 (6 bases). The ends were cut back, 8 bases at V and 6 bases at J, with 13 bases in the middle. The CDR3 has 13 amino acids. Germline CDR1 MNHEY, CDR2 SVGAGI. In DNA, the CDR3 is TGTGCCAGCGAGTCTAGCGAGGCCGGGGAGCTGTTTTTT. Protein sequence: CASESSEAGELFF.

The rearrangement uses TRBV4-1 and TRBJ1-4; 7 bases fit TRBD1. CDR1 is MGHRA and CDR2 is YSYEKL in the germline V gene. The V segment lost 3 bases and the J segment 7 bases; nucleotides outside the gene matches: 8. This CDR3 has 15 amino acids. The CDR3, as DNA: TGCGCCAGCAGCCAGCAGGGGGTCCTGGGTGAAAAACTGTTTTTT. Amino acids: CASSQQGVLGEKLFF.

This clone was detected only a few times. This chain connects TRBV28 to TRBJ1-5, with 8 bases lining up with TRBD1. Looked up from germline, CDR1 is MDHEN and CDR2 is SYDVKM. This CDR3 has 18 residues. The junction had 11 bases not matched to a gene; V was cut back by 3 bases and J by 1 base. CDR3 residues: CASSFPPQGATSNQPQHF. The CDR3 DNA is TGTGCCAGCAGTTTTCCCCCCCAGGGGGCGACGAGCAATCAGCCCCAGCATTTT.

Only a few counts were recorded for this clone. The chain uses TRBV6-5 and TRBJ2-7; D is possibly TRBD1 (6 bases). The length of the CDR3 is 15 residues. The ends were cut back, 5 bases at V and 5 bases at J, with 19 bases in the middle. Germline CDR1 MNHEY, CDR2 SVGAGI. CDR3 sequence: CASSPYSHRDHEQYF. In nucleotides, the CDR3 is TGTGCCAGCAGTCCCTATAGTCACAGGGACCACGAGCAGTACTTC.

The CDR3 nucleotides are TGTGCCAGCAGTCTAACCCTCAGACAGGACTACGAGCAGTACTTC. This translates into CASSLTLRQDYEQYF. The chain carries TRBV28 and TRBJ2-7; a weak D match, TRBD1 (6 bases). The ends were cut back, 5 bases at V and 3 bases at J, with 17 bases in the middle. This CDR3 has 15 amino acids. Germline values: CDR1 MDHEN, CDR2 SYDVKM.

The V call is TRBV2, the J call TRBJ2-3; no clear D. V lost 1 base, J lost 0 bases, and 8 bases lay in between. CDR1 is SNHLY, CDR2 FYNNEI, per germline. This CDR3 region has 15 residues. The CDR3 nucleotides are TGTGCCAGCAGTGAAGTAGCAGATAGCACAGATACGCAGTATTTT. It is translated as CASSEVADSTDTQYF.

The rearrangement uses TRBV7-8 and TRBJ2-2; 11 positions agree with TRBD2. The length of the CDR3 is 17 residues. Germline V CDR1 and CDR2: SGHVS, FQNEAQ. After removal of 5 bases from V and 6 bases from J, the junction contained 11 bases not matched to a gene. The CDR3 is CASSQEGLAVYAGELFF. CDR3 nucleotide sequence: TGTGCCAGCAGCCAAGAGGGACTAGCGGTTTATGCCGGGGAGCTGTTTTTT.

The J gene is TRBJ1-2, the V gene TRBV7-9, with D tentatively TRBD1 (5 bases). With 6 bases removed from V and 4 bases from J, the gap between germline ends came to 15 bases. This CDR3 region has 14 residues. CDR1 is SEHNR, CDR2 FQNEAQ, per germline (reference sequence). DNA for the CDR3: TGTGCCAGCAGTTACCAAGACAGCGTCTATGGCTACACCTTC. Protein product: CASSYQDSVYGYTF.

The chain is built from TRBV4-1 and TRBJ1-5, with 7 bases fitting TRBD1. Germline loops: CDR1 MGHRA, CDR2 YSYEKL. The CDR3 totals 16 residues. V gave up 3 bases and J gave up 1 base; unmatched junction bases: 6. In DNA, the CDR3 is TGCGCCAGCAGCCAGGCAGGGACAGCGAGCAATCAGCCCCAGCATTTT. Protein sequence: CASSQAGTASNQPQHF.